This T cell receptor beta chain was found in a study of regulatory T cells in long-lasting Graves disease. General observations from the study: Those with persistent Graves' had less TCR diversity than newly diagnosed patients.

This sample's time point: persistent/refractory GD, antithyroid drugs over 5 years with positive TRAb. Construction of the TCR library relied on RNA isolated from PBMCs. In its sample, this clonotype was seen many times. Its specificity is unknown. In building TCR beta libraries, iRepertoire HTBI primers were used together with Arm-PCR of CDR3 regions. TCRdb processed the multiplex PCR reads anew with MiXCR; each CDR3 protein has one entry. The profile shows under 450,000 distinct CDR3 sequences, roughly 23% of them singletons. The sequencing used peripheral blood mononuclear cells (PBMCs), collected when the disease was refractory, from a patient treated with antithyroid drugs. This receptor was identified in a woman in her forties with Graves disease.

In DNA, the CDR3 is TGTGCCAGCAGTGAATTTGGGTCGGGTAACACTGAAGCTTTCTTT. This gives the protein CASSEFGSGNTEAFF. The chain joins TRBV25-1 to TRBJ1-1; D gene uncertain. This CDR3 has 15 residues. V shed 1 base and J shed 2 bases, with 11 bases lying between them. Germline CDR1 and CDR2: MGHDK and SYGVNS.